This TCR beta chain came from a study of sequential checkpoint blockade in melanoma. From germline, CDR1 is LGHNA and CDR2 YSLEER. The V and J ends lost 0 bases and 0 bases respectively, with 9 bases between them. The CDR3 runs 17 residues. As for treatment: randomized to nivolumab then ipilimumab (arm A) or the reverse (arm B). Measured with immunoSEQ multiplex PCR; TCRdb has only the in-frame clones, and not every one. The sample holds about 12,000 clones; approximately 80% are singletons and the top ten take roughly half. The chain carries TRBV4-3 and TRBJ2-6, with a weak D call TRBD1 (5 bases). The TCR sequence derives from a human donor with melanoma. This material consisted of CD8+ T cells sorted from blood (inferred from file names), taken from a patient given nivolumab and ipilimumab in sequence. The CDR3 protein is CASSQEIRGSGANVLTF. CDR3 sequence (DNA): TGCGCCAGCAGCCAAGAAATTAGGGGCTCTGGGGCCAACGTCCTGACTTTC.